This TCR beta chain was captured in a study of blood T cell repertoires in COVID-19. Overall study context: COVID-19 samples from acute and convalescent phases originated in the United States, Italy and Spain. PBMCs, B-cell-depleted T cells, or T cells provided the cDNA or gDNA that made up the material.

Germline V gene data show CDR1 as KGHSH and CDR2 as LQKENI. The CDR3 is made up of 14 amino acids. V lost 6 bases to trimming and J lost 2 bases, with 13 bases between them. As processed by the authors: From reference gene primer amplification, estimates of nucleated cell counts were derived. Profiled with immunoSEQ multiplex PCR; TCRdb holds only in-frame clones, not every one. V and J calls and clone size are copied from that table; D and trimming were computed from the DNA. This table has some 380,000 clones, nearly 90% appearing once. Which cohort a participant joined came from the clinical history participants gave.

The receptor was derived from a woman aged 40 to 50 with acute COVID-19. The sample comprised PBMCs or T cells enriched from blood (not recorded which). The genes are TRBV18 and TRBJ1-2; D may be TRBD1 (6 bases). The CDR3 loop reads CASSLSQGNYGYTF. The CDR3 nucleotides are TGTGCCAGCTCGTTATCGCAGGGGAACTATGGCTACACCTTC.